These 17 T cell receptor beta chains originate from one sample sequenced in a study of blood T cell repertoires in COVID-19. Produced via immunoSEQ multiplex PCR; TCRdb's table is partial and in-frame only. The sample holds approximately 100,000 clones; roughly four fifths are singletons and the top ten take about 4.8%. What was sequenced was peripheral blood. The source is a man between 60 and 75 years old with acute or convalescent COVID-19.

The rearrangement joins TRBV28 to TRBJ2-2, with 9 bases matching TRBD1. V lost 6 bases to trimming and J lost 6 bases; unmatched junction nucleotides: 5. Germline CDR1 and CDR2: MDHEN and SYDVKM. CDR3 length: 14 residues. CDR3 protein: CASRKTGGAGELFF. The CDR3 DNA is TGTGCCAGCAGGAAAACAGGGGGCGCCGGGGAGCTGTTTTTT.

The CDR3 protein is CASSPNPGYNEQFF. Written as DNA, the CDR3 is TGTGCCAGCAGCCCTAACCCCGGGTACAATGAGCAGTTCTTC. The chain carries TRBV11-2 and TRBJ2-1; D is undetermined. The V gene's germline CDR1 is SGHAT and CDR2 FQNNGV. The CDR3 is 14 residues long. The V end was cut by 5 bases, the J end by 4 bases, with 12 bases between.

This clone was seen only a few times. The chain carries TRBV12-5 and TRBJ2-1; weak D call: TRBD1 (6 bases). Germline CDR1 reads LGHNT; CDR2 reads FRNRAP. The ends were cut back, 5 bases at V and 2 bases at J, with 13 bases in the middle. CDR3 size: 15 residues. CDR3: CASGAGPGAYNEQFF. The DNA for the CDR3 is TGTGCTAGTGGTGCAGGTCCAGGGGCCTACAATGAGCAGTTCTTC.

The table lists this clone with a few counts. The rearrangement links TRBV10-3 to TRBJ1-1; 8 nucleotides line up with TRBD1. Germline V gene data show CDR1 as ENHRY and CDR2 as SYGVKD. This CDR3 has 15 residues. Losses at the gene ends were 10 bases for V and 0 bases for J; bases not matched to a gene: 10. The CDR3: CATRQGIFMNTEAFF. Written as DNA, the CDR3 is TGTGCCACACGACAGGGGATCTTCATGAACACTGAAGCTTTCTTT.

CDR3 loop: CASSSPGVNEQFF. The CDR3 DNA follows: TGTGCCAGCAGCTCCCCAGGGGTCAATGAGCAGTTCTTC. V is TRBV5-4 and J is TRBJ2-1, with D possibly being TRBD1 (6 bases). The CDR3 is 13 residues long. The germline V gene encodes CDR1 SGHNT and CDR2 YYREEE (reference sequence). The germline V and J ends were trimmed by 3 bases and 6 bases, with 10 bases remaining between them.

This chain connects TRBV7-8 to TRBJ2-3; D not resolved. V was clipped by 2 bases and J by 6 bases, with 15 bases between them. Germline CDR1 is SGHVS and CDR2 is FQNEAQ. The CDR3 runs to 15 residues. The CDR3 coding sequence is TGTGCCAGCAGCTTATCGGAACAGCCTGGCGATACGCAGTATTTT. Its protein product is CASSLSEQPGDTQYF. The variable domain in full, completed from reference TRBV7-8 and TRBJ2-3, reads GAGVSQSPRYKVAKRGQDVALRCDPISGHVSLFWYQQALGQGPEFLTYFQNEAQLDKSGLPSDRFFAERPEGSVSTLKIQRTQQEDSAVYLCASSLSEQPGDTQYFGPGTRLTVL.

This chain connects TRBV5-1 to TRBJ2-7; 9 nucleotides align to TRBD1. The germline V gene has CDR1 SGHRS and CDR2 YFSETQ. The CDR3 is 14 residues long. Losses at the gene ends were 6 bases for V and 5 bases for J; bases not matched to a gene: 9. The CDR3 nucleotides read TGCGCCAGCAAGAGCGGGACAGGGTTCAACGAGCAGTACTTC. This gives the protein CASKSGTGFNEQYF.

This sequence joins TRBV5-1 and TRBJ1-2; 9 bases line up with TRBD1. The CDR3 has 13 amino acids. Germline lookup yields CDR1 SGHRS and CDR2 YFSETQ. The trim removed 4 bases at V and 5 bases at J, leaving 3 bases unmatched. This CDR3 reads CASSLDRGYGYTF. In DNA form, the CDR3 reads TGCGCCAGCAGCCTGGACAGGGGTTATGGCTACACCTTC. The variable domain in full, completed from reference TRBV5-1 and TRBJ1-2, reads KAGVTQTPRYLIKTRGQQVTLSCSPISGHRSVSWYQQTPGQGLQFLFEYFSETQRNKGNFPGRFSGRQFSNSRSEMNVSTLELGDSALYLCASSLDRGYGYTFGSGTRLTVV.

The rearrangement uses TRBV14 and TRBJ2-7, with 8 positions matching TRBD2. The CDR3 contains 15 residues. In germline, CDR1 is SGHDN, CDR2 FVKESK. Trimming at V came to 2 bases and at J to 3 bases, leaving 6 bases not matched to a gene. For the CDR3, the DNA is TGTGCCAGCAGCCAACGGGGGGGGAGAGGCTACGAGCAGTACTTC. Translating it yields CASSQRGGRGYEQYF.

Here the CDR3 DNA reads TGTGCCAGCAGCTTATGGGCCCTGAACACCGGGGAGCTGTTTTTT. It translates to CASSLWALNTGELFF. The chain has TRBV7-3 and TRBJ2-2; D not resolved. V was trimmed by 2 bases and J by 1 base, leaving 8 bases between them. Germline loops: CDR1 SGHTA, CDR2 FQGTGA. The CDR3 is 15 amino acids.

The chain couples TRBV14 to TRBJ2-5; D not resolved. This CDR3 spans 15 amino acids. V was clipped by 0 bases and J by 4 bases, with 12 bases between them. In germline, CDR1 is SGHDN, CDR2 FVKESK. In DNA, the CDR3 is TGTGCCAGCAGCCAAGATCTGGGCGCCGGAGAGACCCAGTACTTC. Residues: CASSQDLGAGETQYF.

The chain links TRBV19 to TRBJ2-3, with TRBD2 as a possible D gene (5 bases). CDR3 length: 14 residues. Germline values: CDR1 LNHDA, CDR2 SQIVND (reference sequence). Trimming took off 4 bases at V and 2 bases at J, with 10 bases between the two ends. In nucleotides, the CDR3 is TGTGCCAGTAGTAGACCGGGATCCACAGATACGCAGTATTTT. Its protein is CASSRPGSTDTQYF. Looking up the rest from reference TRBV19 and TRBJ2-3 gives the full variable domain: DGGITQSPKYLFRKEGQNVTLSCEQNLNHDAMYWYRQDPGQGLRLIYYSQIVNDFQKGDIAEGYSVSREKKESFPLTVTSAQKNPTAFYLCASSRPGSTDTQYFGPGTRLTVL.

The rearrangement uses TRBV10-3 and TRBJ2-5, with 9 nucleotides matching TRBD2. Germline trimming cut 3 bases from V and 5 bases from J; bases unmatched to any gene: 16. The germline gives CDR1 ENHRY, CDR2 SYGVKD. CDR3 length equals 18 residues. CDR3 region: CAISDPLSFSGRAETQYF. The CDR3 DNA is TGTGCCATCAGTGATCCCCTTTCCTTTAGCGGGAGAGCGGAGACCCAGTACTTC.

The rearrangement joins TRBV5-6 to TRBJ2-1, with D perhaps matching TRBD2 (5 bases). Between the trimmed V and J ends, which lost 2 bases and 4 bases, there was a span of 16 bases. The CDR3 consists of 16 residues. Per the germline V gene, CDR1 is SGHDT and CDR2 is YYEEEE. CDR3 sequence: CASSLVGNQRYNEQFF. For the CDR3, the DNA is TGTGCCAGCAGCTTAGTCGGGAACCAACGGTACAATGAGCAGTTCTTC.

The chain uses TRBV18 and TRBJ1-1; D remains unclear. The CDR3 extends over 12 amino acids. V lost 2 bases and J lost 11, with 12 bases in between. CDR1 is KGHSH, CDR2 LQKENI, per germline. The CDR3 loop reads CASSPITAGAFF. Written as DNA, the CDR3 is TGTGCCAGCTCACCAATAACTGCCGGGGCTTTCTTT. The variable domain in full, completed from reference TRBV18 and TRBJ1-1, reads NAGVMQNPRHLVRRRGQEARLRCSPMKGHSHVYWYRQLPEEGLKFMVYLQKENIIDESGMPKERFSAEFPKEGPSILRIQQVVRGDSAAYFCASSPITAGAFFGQGTRLTVV.

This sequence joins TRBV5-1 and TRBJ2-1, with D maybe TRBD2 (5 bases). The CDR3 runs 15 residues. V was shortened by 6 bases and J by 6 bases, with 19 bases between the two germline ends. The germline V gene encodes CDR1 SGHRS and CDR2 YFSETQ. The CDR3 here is CASTPSSRYSNEQFF. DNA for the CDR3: TGCGCCAGCACTCCTAGCTCACGGTATTCCAATGAGCAGTTCTTC.

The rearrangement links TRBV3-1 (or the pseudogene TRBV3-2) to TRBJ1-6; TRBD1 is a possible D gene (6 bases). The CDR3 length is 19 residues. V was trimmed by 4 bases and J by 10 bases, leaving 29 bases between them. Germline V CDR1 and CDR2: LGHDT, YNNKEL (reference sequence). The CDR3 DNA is TGTGCCAGCAGCCTCGGATGGTATCCCGGGACAACCTCCCGATCACCCCTCCACTTT. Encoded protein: CASSLGWYPGTTSRSPLHF.